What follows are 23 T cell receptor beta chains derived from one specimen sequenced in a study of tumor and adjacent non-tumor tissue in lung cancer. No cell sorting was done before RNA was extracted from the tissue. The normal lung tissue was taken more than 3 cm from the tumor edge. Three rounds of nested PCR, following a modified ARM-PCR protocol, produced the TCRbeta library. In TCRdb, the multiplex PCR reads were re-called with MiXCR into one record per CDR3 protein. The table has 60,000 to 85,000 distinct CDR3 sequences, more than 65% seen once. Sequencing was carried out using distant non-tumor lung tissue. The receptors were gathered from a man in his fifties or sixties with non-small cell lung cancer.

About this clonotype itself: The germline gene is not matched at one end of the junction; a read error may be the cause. CDR3 nucleotide sequence: TGCGCCAGCAGCCTACGGGAGAGCATCGGGGGGCTGTTTTTT. Amino acids: CASSLRESIGGLFF. The chain carries TRBV4-1 and TRBJ2-2; perhaps TRBD2 as D (6 bases). This CDR3 has 14 residues. Germline assignment: CDR1 MGHRA and CDR2 YSYEKL.

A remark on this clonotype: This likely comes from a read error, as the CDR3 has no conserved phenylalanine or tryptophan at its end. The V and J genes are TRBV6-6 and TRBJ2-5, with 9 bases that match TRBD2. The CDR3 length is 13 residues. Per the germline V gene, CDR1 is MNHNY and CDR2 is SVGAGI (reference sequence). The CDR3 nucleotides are TGTGCTAGCCTAAGGCTAGCGGGGGAGACCCAGTACTTA. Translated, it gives CASLRLAGETQYL.

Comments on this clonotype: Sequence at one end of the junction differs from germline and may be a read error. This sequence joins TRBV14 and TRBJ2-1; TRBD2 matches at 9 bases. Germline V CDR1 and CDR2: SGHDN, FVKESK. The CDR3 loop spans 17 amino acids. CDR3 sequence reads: CASNQDRLAGAGNEQFF. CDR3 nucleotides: TGTGCCAGCAACCAAGACCGATTAGCGGGAGCAGGGAATGAGCAGTTCTTC.

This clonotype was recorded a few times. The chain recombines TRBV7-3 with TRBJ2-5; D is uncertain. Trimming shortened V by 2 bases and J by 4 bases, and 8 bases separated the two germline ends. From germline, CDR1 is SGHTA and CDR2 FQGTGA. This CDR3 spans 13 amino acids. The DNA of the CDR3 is TGTGCCAGCAGCTTAGCCCTGAGAGAGACCCAGTACTTC. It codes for CASSLALRETQYF. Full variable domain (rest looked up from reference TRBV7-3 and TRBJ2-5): GAGVSQTPSNKVTEKGKYVELRCDPISGHTALYWYRQSLGQGPEFLIYFQGTGAADDSGLPNDRFFAVRPEGSVSTLKIQRTERGDSAVYLCASSLALRETQYFGPGTRLLVL.

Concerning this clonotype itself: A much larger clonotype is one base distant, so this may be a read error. The CDR3 region is CASTRGGTTNTQYF. For the CDR3, the DNA is TGTGCCAGCACCCGGGGCGGGACCACAAATACGCAGTATTTT. V usage is TRBV28 and J usage is TRBJ2-3, with a tentative D call TRBD2 (6 bases). This CDR3 has 14 residues. The germline V gene encodes CDR1 MDHEN and CDR2 SYDVKM.

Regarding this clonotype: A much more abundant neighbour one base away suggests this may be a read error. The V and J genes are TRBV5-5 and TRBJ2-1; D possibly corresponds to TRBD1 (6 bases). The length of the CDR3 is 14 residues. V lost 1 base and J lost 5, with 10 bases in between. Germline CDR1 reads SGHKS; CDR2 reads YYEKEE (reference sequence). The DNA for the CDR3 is TGTGCCAGCAGCTTGTACAGGGAGCACAATGAGCAGTTCTTC. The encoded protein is CASSLYREHNEQFF.

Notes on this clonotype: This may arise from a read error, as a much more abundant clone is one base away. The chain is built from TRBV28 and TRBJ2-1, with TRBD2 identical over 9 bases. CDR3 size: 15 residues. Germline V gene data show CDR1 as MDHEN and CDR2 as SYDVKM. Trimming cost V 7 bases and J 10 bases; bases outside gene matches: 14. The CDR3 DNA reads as TGTGCCAGCAATCCCGGCGGGAGGGCCTATCAGGAGCAGTTCTTC. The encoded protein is CASNPGGRAYQEQFF.

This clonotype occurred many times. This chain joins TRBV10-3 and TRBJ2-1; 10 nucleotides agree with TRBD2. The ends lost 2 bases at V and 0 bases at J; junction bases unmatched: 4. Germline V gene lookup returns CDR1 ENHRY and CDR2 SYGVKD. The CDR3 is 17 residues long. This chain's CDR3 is CAISEDPSGSSYNEQFF. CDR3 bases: TGTGCCATCAGTGAGGATCCTAGCGGGAGCTCCTACAATGAGCAGTTCTTC.

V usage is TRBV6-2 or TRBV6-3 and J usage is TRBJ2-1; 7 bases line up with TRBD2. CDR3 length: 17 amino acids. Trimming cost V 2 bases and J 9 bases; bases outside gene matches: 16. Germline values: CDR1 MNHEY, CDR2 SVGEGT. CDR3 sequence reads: CASSYIICGSFPSEQFF. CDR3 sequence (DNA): TGTGCCAGCAGTTACATTATATGCGGGAGTTTCCCCTCTGAGCAGTTCTTC.

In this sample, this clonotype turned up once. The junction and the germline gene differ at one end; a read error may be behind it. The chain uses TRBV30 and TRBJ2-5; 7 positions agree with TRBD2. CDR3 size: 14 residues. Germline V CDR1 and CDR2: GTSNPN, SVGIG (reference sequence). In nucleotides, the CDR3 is TGTGACTGGTGTGGCCTGGCGGGAGCGGAGACCCAGTACTTC. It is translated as CDWCGLAGAETQYF.

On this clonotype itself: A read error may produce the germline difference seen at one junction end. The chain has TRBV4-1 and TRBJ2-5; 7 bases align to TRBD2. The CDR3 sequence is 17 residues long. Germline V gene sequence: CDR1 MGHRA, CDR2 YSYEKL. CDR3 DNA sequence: TGCGCCCGCAGTCAAGAGGACGGGAGGTCGAGGGGAGAGACCCAGTACTTC. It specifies CARSQEDGRSRGETQYF.

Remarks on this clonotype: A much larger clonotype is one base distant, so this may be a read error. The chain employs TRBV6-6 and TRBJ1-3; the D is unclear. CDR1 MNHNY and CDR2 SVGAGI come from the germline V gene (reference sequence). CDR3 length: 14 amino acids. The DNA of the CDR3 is TGTGCCAGCAGTTACGGGCTTAGTGGAGACACCATATATTTT. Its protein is CASSYGLSGDTIYF.

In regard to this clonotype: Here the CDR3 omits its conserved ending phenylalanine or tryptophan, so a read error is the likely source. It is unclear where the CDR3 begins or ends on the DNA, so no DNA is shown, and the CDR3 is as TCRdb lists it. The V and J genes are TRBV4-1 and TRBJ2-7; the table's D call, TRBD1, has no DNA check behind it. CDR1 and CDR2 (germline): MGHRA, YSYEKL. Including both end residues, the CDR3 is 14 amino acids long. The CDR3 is CASSQSGGGGEQYS.

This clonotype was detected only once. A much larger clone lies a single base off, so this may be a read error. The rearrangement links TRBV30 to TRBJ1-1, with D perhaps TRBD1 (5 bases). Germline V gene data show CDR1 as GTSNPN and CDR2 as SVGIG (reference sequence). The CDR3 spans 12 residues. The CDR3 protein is CTWSQPLGVGFF. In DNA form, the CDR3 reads TGTACCTGGAGTCAACCGCTGGGGGTAGGTTTCTTT.

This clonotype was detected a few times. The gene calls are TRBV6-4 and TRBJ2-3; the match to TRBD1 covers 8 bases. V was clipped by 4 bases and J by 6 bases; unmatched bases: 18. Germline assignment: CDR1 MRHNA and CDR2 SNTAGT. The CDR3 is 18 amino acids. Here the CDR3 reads CASSAPDGDRIDADTQYF. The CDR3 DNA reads TGTGCCAGCAGTGCCCCGGATGGGGACAGGATAGATGCGGATACGCAGTATTTT.

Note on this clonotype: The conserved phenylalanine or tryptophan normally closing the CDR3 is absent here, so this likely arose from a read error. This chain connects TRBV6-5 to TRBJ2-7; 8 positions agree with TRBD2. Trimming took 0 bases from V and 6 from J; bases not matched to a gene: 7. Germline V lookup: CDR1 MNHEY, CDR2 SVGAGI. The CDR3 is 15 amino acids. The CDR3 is CASSYSRREAAEQYL. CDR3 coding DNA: TGTGCCAGCAGTTACTCAAGGCGGGAGGCGGCCGAGCAGTACCTC.

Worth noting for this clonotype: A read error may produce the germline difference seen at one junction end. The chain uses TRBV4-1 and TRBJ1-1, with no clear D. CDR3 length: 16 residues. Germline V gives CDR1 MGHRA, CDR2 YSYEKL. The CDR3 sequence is CASSQMGVGSNTEAFF. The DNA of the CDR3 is TGCGCCAGCAGCCAAATGGGAGTGGGTTCGAACACCGAAGCTTTCTTT.

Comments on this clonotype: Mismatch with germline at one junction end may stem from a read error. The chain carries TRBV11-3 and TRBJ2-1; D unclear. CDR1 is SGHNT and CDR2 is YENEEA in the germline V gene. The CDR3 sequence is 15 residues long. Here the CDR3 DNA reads TGTGCCAGCAGCTCACGCAGAAACTCCTACAACGAGCAGTTCTTC. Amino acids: CASSSRRNSYNEQFF.

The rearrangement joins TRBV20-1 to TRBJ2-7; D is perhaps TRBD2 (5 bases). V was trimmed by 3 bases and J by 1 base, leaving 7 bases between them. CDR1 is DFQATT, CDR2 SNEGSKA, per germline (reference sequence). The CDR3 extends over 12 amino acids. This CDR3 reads CSASGVSYEQYF. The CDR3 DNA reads TGCAGTGCTAGCGGGGTTTCCTACGAGCAGTACTTC.

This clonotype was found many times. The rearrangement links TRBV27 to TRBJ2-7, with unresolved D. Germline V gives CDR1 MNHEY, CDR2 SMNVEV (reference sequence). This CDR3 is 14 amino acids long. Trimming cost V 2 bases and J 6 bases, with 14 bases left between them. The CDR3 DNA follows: TGTGCCAGCAGTTTAGGGCCCAGCCGCGGCGAGCAGTACTTC. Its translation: CASSLGPSRGEQYF.

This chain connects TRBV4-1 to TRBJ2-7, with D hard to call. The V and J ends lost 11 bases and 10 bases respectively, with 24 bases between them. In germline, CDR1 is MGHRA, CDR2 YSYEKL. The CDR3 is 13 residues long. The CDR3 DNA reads TGCGCCCGCAACCTCCCCGGGTCTAGGGAACAGTACTTC. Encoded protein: CARNLPGSREQYF.

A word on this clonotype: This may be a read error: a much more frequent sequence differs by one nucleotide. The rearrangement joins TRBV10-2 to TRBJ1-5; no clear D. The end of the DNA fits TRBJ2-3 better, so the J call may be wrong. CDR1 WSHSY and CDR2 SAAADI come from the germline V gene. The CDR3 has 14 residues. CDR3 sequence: CASSESGSLTPQYF. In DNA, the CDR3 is TGCGCCAGCAGTGAGTCGGGTAGCTTGACTCCCCAGTATTTT.

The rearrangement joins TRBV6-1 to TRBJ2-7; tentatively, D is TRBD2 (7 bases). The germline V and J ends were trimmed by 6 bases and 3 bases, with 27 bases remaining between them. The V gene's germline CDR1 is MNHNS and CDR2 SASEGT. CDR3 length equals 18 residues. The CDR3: CASRVTITERGGNYEQYF. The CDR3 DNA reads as TGTGCCAGCAGGGTCACCATAACAGAGAGGGGGGGGAACTACGAGCAGTACTTC.